This TCR beta chain was observed in a study of cytomegalovirus exposure and HLA in healthy donors. This CDR3 has 12 residues. Trimming took 3 bases from V and 7 from J, leaving 10 bases between them. Germline V gene data show CDR1 as SGHTA and CDR2 as FQGNSA. This PCR relied on a set of 60 Vbeta primers and 13 Jbeta primers. This table comes from immunoSEQ multiplex PCR, and its TCRdb copy is limited to in-frame clones, with some not included. The repertoire holds 140,000 to 150,000 clones, with around 59% as singletons. Study observations and caveats: Presence/absence results assume similar sequencing depth per donor, which may not hold. In vitro assays verified that a few CMV-associated chains recognized CMV antigens specifically. Later, TCR association rates were found to vary by HLA locus, highest for DRB1 and lowest for HLA-C.

Only a few counts were recorded for this clone. Its antigen is not known. V is TRBV7-2 and J is TRBJ2-7; D is undetermined. The material sequenced was PBMCs. The TCR originated in a male donor in good health and CMV-seronegative. In nucleotides, the CDR3 is TGTGCCAGCAGCTTTTCCATACGGGAGCAGTACTTC. It translates to CASSFSIREQYF.